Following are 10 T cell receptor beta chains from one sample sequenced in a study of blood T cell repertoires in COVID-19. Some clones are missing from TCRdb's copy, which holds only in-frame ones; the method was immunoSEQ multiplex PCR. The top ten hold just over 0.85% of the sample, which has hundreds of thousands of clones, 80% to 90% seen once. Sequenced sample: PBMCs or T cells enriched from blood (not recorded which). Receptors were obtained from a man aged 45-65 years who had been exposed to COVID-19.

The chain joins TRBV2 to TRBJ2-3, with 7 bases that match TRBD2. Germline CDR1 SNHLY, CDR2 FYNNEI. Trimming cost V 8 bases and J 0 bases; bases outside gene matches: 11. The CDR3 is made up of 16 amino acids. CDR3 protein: CASGAQSSGSTDTQYF. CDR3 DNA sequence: TGTGCCAGCGGAGCACAATCTAGCGGAAGCACAGATACGCAGTATTTT.

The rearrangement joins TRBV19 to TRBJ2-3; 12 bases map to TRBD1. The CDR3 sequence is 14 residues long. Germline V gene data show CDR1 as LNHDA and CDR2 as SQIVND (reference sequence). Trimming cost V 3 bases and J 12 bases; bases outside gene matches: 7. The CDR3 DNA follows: TGTGCCAGTAGTATTGGGGGACAGGGGGCTCCCCAGTATTTT. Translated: CASSIGGQGAPQYF.

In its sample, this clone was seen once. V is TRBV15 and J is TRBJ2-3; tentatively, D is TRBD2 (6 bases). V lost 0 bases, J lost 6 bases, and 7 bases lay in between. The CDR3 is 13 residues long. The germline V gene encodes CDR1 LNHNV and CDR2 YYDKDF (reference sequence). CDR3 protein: CATSRDRGDTQYF. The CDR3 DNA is TGTGCCACCAGCAGAGATCGGGGGGATACGCAGTATTTT.

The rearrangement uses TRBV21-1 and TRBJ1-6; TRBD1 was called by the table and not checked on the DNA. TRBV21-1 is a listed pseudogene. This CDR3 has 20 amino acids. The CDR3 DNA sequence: TGTGCCAGCAGCAAAGTGTGGCCACAGGGGCTTATTGAATATAATTCACCCCTCCACTTT. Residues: CASSKVWPQGLIEYNSPLHF.

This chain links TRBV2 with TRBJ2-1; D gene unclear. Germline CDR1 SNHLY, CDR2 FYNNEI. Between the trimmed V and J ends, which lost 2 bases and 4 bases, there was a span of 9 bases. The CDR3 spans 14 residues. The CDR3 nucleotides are TGTGCCAGCAGTGAACAGGAATCATACAATGAGCAGTTCTTC. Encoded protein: CASSEQESYNEQFF.

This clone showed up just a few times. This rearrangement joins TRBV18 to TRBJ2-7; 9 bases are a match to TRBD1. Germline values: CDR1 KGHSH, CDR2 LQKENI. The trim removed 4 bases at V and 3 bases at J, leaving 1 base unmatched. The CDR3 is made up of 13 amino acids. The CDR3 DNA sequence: TGTGCCAGCTCACAGACAGGGGGCTACGAGCAGTACTTC. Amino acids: CASSQTGGYEQYF.

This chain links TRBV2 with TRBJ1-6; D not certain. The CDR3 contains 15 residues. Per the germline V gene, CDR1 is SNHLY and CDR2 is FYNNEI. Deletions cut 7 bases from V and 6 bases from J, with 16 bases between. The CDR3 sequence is CASTESGSFNSPLHF. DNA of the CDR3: TGTGCCAGCACCGAATCGGGGTCTTTTAATTCACCCCTCCACTTT.

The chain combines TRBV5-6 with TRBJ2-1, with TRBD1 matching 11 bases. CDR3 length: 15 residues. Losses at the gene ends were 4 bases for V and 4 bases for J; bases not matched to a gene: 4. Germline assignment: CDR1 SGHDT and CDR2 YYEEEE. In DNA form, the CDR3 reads TGTGCCAGCAGCCCGCGGGACAGGGGGTACAATGAGCAGTTCTTC. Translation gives CASSPRDRGYNEQFF.

The CDR3 coding sequence is TGTGCCAGCAGCTTAGAACCGGAGATTAACTATGGCTACACCTTC. This sequence encodes CASSLEPEINYGYTF. The gene calls are TRBV7-2 and TRBJ1-2; no clear D. Trimming took off 1 base at V and 1 base at J, with 10 bases between the two ends. The CDR3 runs 15 residues. Germline V gene sequence: CDR1 SGHTA, CDR2 FQGNSA. The full variable domain, completed using reference TRBV7-2 and TRBJ1-2, is GAGVSQSPSNKVTEKGKDVELRCDPISGHTALYWYRQSLGQGLEFLIYFQGNSAPDKSGLPSDRFSAERTGGSVSTLTIQRTQQEDSAVYLCASSLEPEINYGYTFGSGTRLTVV.

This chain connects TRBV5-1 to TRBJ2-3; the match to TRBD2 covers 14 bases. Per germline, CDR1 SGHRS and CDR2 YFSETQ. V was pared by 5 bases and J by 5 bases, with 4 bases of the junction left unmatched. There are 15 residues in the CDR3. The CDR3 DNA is TGCGCCAGCAGTCCGGGACTAGCGGGAGAAGATACGCAGTATTTT. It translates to CASSPGLAGEDTQYF. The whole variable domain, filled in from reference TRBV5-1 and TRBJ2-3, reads KAGVTQTPRYLIKTRGQQVTLSCSPISGHRSVSWYQQTPGQGLQFLFEYFSETQRNKGNFPGRFSGRQFSNSRSEMNVSTLELGDSALYLCASSPGLAGEDTQYFGPGTRLTVL.